A selection of T cell receptor beta chains follows, all from one sample in a study of shared clonotypes between healthy human individuals. Clones were read by immunoSEQ multiplex PCR, and TCRdb kept only the in-frame ones, dropping some. The sample yields over 2,000,000 clones, over 85% seen once. Sequencing was done on a sample of naive CD8+ T cells from PBMCs. The receptors stem from a man between 18 and 35 years old in good health. Some clones in this sample may be carry-over from other donors' samples. The CDR3 runs from the conserved cysteine through the conserved F or W. The D gene is left open where the match is weak. Size values are once, few and many counts, or a class for expanded clones, and some rows have none.

size	D	J	V	CDR3	DNA
once	.	TRBJ1-4	TRBV27	CASSLLGGPNEKLFF	TGTGCCAGCTCCCTCTTAGGAGGTCCCAATGAAAAACTGTTTTTT
.	.	TRBJ2-2	TRBV7-2	CASYGVFGELFF	TGTGCCAGTTACGGAGTTTTCGGGGAGCTGTTTTTT
.	.	TRBJ2-5	TRBV7-8	CASSSTYRAETQYF	TGTGCCAGCAGCTCTACATACAGGGCGGAGACCCAGTACTTC
.	TRBD2	TRBJ2-5	TRBV4-3	CASSQGDSGRAVYF	TGCGCCAGCAGCCAAGGTGATAGCGGGAGGGCCGTGTACTTC
.	.	TRBJ1-1	TRBV7-9	CASSLGGVWENTEAFF	TGTGCCAGCAGCTTAGGAGGGGTATGGGAGAACACTGAAGCTTTCTTT
once	.	TRBJ2-5	TRBV7-9	CASSFPGRETQYF	TGTGCCAGCAGCTTCCCGGGACGGGAGACCCAGTACTTC
.	TRBD1	TRBJ2-7	TRBV14	CASSQDPGGEQYF	TGTGCCAGCAGCCAAGATCCAGGGGGCGAGCAGTACTTC
.	TRBD2	TRBJ2-5	TRBV11-2	CASSLRTSDQETQYF	TGTGCCAGCAGCTTAAGGACTAGTGATCAAGAGACCCAGTACTTC
.	.	TRBJ2-1	TRBV28	CASSSSAGQGTYNEQFF	.
.	.	TRBJ2-5	TRBV6-1	CASSVFRGNHQETQYF	TGTGCCAGCAGTGTGTTTCGGGGGAACCACCAAGAGACCCAGTACTTC
.	TRBD1	TRBJ2-7	TRBV29-1	CSVVDRDTYEQYF	TGCAGCGTCGTTGACAGGGATACCTACGAGCAGTACTTC
.	TRBD1	TRBJ1-2	TRBV7-8	CASSVRTGGIYGYTF	TGTGCCAGCAGCGTTCGAACAGGGGGAATCTATGGCTACACCTTC
.	.	TRBJ1-2	TRBV5-4	CASSLVGGGSYGYTF	TGTGCCAGCAGCTTGGTAGGGGGTGGAAGCTATGGCTACACCTTC
.	TRBD1	TRBJ1-1	TRBV25-1	CASMGQGAYNTEAFF	TGTGCCAGCATGGGACAGGGGGCTTACAACACTGAAGCTTTCTTT
.	.	TRBJ2-5	TRBV7-7	CASSTGPSSQETQYF	TGTGCCAGCAGCACAGGCCCTAGCTCCCAAGAGACCCAGTACTTC
.	.	TRBJ2-7	TRBV5-1	CASSLGRHRAGSYEQYF	TGCGCCAGCAGCTTGGGCAGGCACAGGGCGGGGTCCTACGAGCAGTACTTC
once	.	TRBJ1-2	TRBV27	CASSFGQTYGYTF	TGTGCCAGCAGTTTTGGCCAGACCTATGGCTACACCTTC
.	TRBD1	TRBJ1-2	TRBV9	CASSPGTDYGYTF	TGTGCCAGCAGCCCCGGGACAGACTATGGCTACACCTTC
.	.	TRBJ2-7	TRBV27	CASSFFAPGTEDYEQYF	TGTGCCAGCAGTTTCTTCGCCCCCGGGACGGAGGACTACGAGCAGTACTTC
.	.	TRBJ2-1	TRBV18	CASSPATSNPNNEQFF	TGTGCCAGCTCACCGGCAACTTCAAATCCAAACAATGAGCAGTTCTTC
.	.	TRBJ2-6	TRBV11-1	CATADRRSSGANVLTF	TGTGCCACCGCTGATCGACGGAGCTCTGGGGCCAACGTCCTGACTTTC
.	.	TRBJ1-1	TRBV4-2	CASSQEDRVSTEAFF	TGTGCCAGCAGCCAAGAAGATAGGGTTTCCACTGAAGCTTTCTTT
.	.	TRBJ2-7	TRBV14	CASSHVMGVEQYF	TGTGCCAGCAGCCATGTCATGGGGGTCGAGCAGTACTTC